The 3 T cell receptor beta chains below all came from one sample that was sequenced in a study of technical replicates of blood from a few donors. Sequenced by immunoSEQ multiplex PCR; TCRdb stores in-frame clones only, minus some. There are approximately 70,000 clones in the sample; 94% occur only once, and 0.3% to 0.45% lies in the top ten. Material: T cells isolated from PBMCs. All receptors derive from a human donor in good health.

The gene calls are TRBV10-3 and TRBJ1-1; D gene uncertain. The germline CDR1 and CDR2 sequences are ENHRY and SYGVKD. CDR3 size: 14 residues. Trimming pared 3 bases from V and 4 bases from J, leaving 12 bases between. DNA for the CDR3: TGTGCCATCAGTGATGGCAGGCAAGGCACTGAAGCTTTCTTT. It encodes CAISDGRQGTEAFF.

This rearrangement joins TRBV6-1 to TRBJ1-2; D is unclear. The CDR3 has 13 residues. Germline V CDR1 and CDR2: MNHNS, SASEGT. Trimming left V 5 bases short and J 4 bases short, with 11 bases between. Here the CDR3 reads CASSLPGVYGYTF. CDR3 nucleotides: TGTGCCAGCAGTCTACCAGGCGTCTATGGCTACACCTTC.

This chain connects TRBV6-5 to TRBJ2-7; weak D call: TRBD1 (6 bases). CDR3 length: 13 amino acids. Germline V CDR1 and CDR2: MNHEY, SVGAGI. V lost 0 bases to trimming and J lost 4 bases, with 7 bases between them. The CDR3 sequence: CASSYSGAYEQYF. The CDR3 DNA reads TGTGCCAGCAGTTACTCGGGGGCTTACGAGCAGTACTTC.